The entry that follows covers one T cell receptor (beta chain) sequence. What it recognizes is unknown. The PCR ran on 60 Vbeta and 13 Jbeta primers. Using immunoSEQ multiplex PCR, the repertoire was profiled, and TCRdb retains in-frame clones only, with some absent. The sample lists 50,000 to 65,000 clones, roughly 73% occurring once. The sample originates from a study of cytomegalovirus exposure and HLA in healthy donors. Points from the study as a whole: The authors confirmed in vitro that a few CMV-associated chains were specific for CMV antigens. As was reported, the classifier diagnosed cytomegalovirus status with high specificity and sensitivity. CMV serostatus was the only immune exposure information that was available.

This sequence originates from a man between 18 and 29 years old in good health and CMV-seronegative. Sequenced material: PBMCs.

The CDR3 nucleotides read TGCAGCGTGGGGGGACAGGTGAACACTGAAGCTTTCTTT. It yields the protein CSVGGQVNTEAFF. The gene calls are TRBV29-1 and TRBJ1-1, with 8 bases that match TRBD1. In germline, CDR1 is SQVTM, CDR2 ANQGSEA. This CDR3 comprises 13 residues. Losses at the gene ends were 6 bases for V and 0 bases for J; bases not matched to a gene: 3.